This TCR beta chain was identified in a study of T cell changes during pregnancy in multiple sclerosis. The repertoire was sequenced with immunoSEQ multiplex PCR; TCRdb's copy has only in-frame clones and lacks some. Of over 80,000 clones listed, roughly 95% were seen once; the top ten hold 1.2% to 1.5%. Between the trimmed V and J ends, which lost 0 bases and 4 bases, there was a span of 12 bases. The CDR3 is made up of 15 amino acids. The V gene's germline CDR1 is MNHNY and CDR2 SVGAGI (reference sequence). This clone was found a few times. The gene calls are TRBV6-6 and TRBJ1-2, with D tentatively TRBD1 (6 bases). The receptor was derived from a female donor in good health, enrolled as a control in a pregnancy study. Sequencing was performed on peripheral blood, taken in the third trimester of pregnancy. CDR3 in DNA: TGTGCCAGCAGTTACTCGAGACAGGTCAGCTATGGCTACACCTTC. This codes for CASSYSRQVSYGYTF.